The 20 T cell receptor beta chains below all came from one sample that was sequenced in a study of blood T cells in healthy people across ages. Alongside a J-beta primer mix, a sample-barcoded 5' primer served in a second PCR lasting roughly 6 to 11 cycles. TCRdb re-analysed the 5' RACE reads in MiXCR, keeping a single row per CDR3 protein. The sample shows some 670,000 distinct CDR3 sequences, 52% of them seen only once. Sequences were obtained from blood. These receptors were obtained from a woman of 80 years or more in good health.

This clonotype has a count of ten or more. This chain joins TRBV6-5 and TRBJ2-1, with TRBD2 matching 12 bases. CDR3 length: 15 amino acids. The V gene end was trimmed by 5 bases and the J gene end by 9 bases; junction bases not matched to a gene: 8. CDR1 is MNHEY, CDR2 SVGAGI, per germline. CDR3 sequence: CASSHKTSGRGEQFF. The CDR3 nucleotides are TGTGCCAGCAGTCATAAGACTAGCGGGAGAGGTGAGCAGTTCTTC.

This clonotype has at least ten counts. The J gene is TRBJ2-1, the V gene TRBV7-2; the D is unclear. CDR1 is SGHTA, CDR2 FQGNSA, per germline. V shed 0 bases and J shed 1 base, with 7 bases lying between them. The CDR3 sequence is 15 residues long. The CDR3 bases are TGTGCCAGCAGCTTAGCGGTACCTTCCTACAATGAGCAGTTCTTC. Translating gives CASSLAVPSYNEQFF.

V and J are TRBV7-2 and TRBJ2-3, with a tentative D call TRBD2 (6 bases). The germline V gene has CDR1 SGHTA and CDR2 FQGNSA. V was shortened by 0 bases and J by 0 bases, with 16 bases between the two germline ends. This CDR3 is built from 18 residues. The CDR3 reads CASSLARITEGSTDTQYF. In DNA form, the CDR3 reads TGTGCCAGCAGCTTAGCGCGTATAACGGAGGGAAGCACAGATACGCAGTATTTT.

On this clonotype itself: This may come from a read error, since a much larger clone is one base off. The J gene is TRBJ1-4, the V gene TRBV7-8, with D perhaps matching TRBD1 (5 bases). Germline V gives CDR1 SGHVS, CDR2 FQNEAQ. CDR3 length: 15 residues. DNA of the CDR3: TGTGCCAGCGGCTTAGATTTGGCAGGGTTGACGAAACTGTTTTTT. Translated: CASGLDLAGLTKLFF.

A word on this clonotype: A read error is possible here, since a much larger clone lies one base away. The chain carries TRBV27 and TRBJ1-2; D unclear. The germline V and J ends were trimmed by 6 bases and 8 bases, with 19 bases remaining between them. Germline CDR1 and CDR2: MNHEY and SMNVEV (reference sequence). The CDR3 extends over 14 amino acids. The CDR3 spells CASSLLHSPGGYTF. The CDR3 region has the DNA TGTGCCAGCAGCCTCCTCCACAGCCCGGGGGGCTACACCTTC.

This clonotype appeared many times. The gene calls are TRBV20-1 and TRBJ2-1; D is uncertain. V shed 0 bases and J shed 12 bases, with 12 bases lying between them. Looked up from germline, CDR1 is DFQATT and CDR2 is SNEGSKA (reference sequence). The CDR3 has 12 residues. The CDR3 region has the DNA TGCAGTGCTAGAGATATAAGCGAAGGGCAGTTCTTC. It yields the protein CSARDISEGQFF.

This clonotype was detected a few times. This chain uses TRBV6-2 or TRBV6-3 with TRBJ2-3, with D possibly TRBD2 on 6 matching bases. Deletions cut 11 bases from V and 1 base from J, with 19 bases between. The CDR3 spans 15 residues. The germline V gene has CDR1 MNHEY and CDR2 SVGEGT. The CDR3 DNA follows: TGTGCCTCAGCCTTCGGAGGGGCCCGCACAGATACGCAGTATTTT. It is translated as CASAFGGARTDTQYF.

V usage is TRBV12-3 or TRBV12-4 and J usage is TRBJ2-1; D is ambiguous. The CDR3 extends over 13 amino acids. V was cut by 6 bases and J by 12 bases, with 18 bases left in between. The CDR3 nucleotides are TGTGCCAGCAGCCCTGTTCCCAATGTGGGGCAGTTCTTC. Translation: CASSPVPNVGQFF.

The chain uses TRBV29-1 and TRBJ1-4; 9 nucleotides line up with TRBD1. The germline gives CDR1 SQVTM, CDR2 ANQGSEA. This CDR3 contains 14 residues. V gave up 1 base and J gave up 7 bases; unmatched junction bases: 4. The CDR3, as DNA: TGCAGCGTTGAAGTGGGGACAGGGAGTGAAAAACTGTTTTTT. Translation gives CSVEVGTGSEKLFF.

CDR3 DNA: TGTGCCAGCAGCACAGGGGGGCCGGGGCTTGAGCAGTTCTTC. It encodes CASSTGGPGLEQFF. This rearrangement joins TRBV12-3 or TRBV12-4 to TRBJ2-1; 8 nucleotides align to TRBD1. The CDR3 is made up of 14 amino acids. V lost 6 bases and J lost 9; bases outside the gene matches: 10.

The V call is TRBV5-1, the J call TRBJ2-5; 13 nucleotides agree with TRBD2. CDR3 length equals 17 residues. Trimming took 4 bases from V and 4 from J; bases not matched to a gene: 10. The germline V gene encodes CDR1 SGHRS and CDR2 YFSETQ. The CDR3 sequence: CASSAGQLAGGGETQYF. The DNA for the CDR3 is TGCGCCAGCAGCGCCGGTCAACTAGCGGGAGGGGGAGAGACCCAGTACTTC.

The chain uses TRBV28 and TRBJ2-2; 9 nucleotides line up with TRBD1. V trimming: 4 bases; J trimming: 5 bases; junction bases outside the gene matches: 5. The CDR3 totals 15 residues. The germline gives CDR1 MDHEN, CDR2 SYDVKM. This CDR3 is CASSSPTGGTGELFF. For the CDR3, the DNA is TGTGCCAGCAGTTCCCCGACAGGGGGGACCGGGGAGCTGTTTTTT.

The V and J genes are TRBV20-1 and TRBJ2-5, with D hard to call. Germline loops: CDR1 DFQATT, CDR2 SNEGSKA (reference sequence). Deletions cut 4 bases from V and 4 bases from J, with 16 bases between. The CDR3 sequence is 14 residues long. The CDR3 sequence is CSAIFQPVGETQYF. CDR3 DNA sequence: TGCAGTGCTATTTTTCAGCCGGTTGGAGAGACCCAGTACTTC.

This clonotype was seen ten or more times. A junction end diverges from the germline sequence, so it may reflect a read error. The gene calls are TRBV5-1 and TRBJ2-5; D not resolved. The J call may be incorrect, as the DNA end agrees better with TRBJ2-7. CDR1 SGHRS and CDR2 YFSETQ come from the germline V gene. The CDR3 totals 12 residues. The CDR3 sequence: CASSLVGSEQYF. The CDR3 DNA reads TGTGCCAGCAGCTTGGTTGGTAGCGAGCAGTACTTC.

J is TRBJ1-5 and V is TRBV24-1, with TRBD1 as a possible D gene (6 bases). Germline CDR1 reads KGHDR; CDR2 reads SFDVKD. This CDR3 is built from 16 residues. V was trimmed by 1 base and J by 2 bases, leaving 11 bases between them. The CDR3 DNA reads as TGTGCCACCAGTGATTTAGGCAGGGGAGGCAATCAGCCCCAGCATTTT. It yields the protein CATSDLGRGGNQPQHF.

This clonotype was recorded at least ten times. The chain employs TRBV3-1 and TRBJ2-7; D is perhaps TRBD1 (6 bases). Trimming cost V 1 base and J 4 bases, with 14 bases left between them. Germline CDR1 and CDR2: LGHDT and YNNKEL (reference sequence). This CDR3 is 15 amino acids long. The chain's CDR3 is CASSQGEGGLYEQYF. CDR3 nucleotides: TGTGCCAGCAGCCAAGGTGAAGGGGGTTTATACGAGCAGTACTTC.

This chain joins TRBV4-3 and TRBJ2-2, with 9 nucleotides matching TRBD1. CDR1 LGHNA and CDR2 YSLEER come from the germline V gene. The V segment lost 5 bases and the J segment 7 bases; nucleotides outside the gene matches: 5. There are 14 residues in the CDR3. In DNA form, the CDR3 reads TGCGCCAGCAGCACAGGACAGGGGAGCGGGGAGCTGTTTTTT. Translating gives CASSTGQGSGELFF.

This clonotype was seen a handful of times. The chain is built from TRBV6-2 or TRBV6-3 and TRBJ2-7; tentatively, D is TRBD2 (5 bases). Germline V lookup: CDR1 MNHEY, CDR2 SVGEGT. The CDR3 is 12 residues long. This CDR3 is CSAAGRLNEQYF. CDR3 DNA sequence: TGTTCCGCGGCGGGCAGGCTTAACGAGCAGTACTTC.

With respect to this clonotype: A much larger clone differs from this one at a single base, so this may be a read error. The chain joins TRBV7-8 to TRBJ2-7; 16 bases align to TRBD2. CDR3 size: 18 residues. CDR1 SGHVS and CDR2 FQNEAQ come from the germline V gene. V gave up 3 bases and J gave up 7 bases; unmatched junction bases: 12. Written as DNA, the CDR3 is TGTGCCAGCAGCTTGGGTTCAAGAGGGACTAGCGGGGGGGTTGAGCAGTACTTC. Its protein product is CASSLGSRGTSGGVEQYF. The whole variable domain, filled in from reference TRBV7-8 and TRBJ2-7, reads GAGVSQSPRYKVAKRGQDVALRCDPISGHVSLFWYQQALGQGPEFLTYFQNEAQLDKSGLPSDRFFAERPEGSVSTLKIQRTQQEDSAVYLCASSLGSRGTSGGVEQYFGPGTRLTVT.

This clonotype was detected ten times or more. J is TRBJ1-2 and V is TRBV12-3 or TRBV12-4, with TRBD1 matching 7 bases. The CDR3 extends over 14 amino acids. The V gene end was trimmed by 9 bases and the J gene end by 4 bases; junction bases not matched to a gene: 11. Here the CDR3 DNA reads TGTGCCAGTTCCCAGGGGGTAATGGGCTATGGCTACACCTTC. This encodes CASSQGVMGYGYTF.